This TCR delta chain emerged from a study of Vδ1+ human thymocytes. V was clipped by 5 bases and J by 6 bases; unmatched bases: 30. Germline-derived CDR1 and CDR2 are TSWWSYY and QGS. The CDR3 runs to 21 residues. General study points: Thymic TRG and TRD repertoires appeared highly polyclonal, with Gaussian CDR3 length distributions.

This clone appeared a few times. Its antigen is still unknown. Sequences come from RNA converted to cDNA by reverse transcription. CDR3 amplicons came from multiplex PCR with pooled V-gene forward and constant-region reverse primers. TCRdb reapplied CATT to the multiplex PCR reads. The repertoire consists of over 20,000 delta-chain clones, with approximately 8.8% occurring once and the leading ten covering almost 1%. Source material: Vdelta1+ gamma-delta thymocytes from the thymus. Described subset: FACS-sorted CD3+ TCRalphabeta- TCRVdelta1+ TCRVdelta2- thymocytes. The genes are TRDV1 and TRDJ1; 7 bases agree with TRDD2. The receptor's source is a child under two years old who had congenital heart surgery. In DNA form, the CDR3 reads TGTGCTCTTGGGCCGAGGGCCTTCCTGGGCCGCCGCCTACTAGGGTTTTATAAACTCATCTTT. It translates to CALGPRAFLGRRLLGFYKLIF.